These 27 T cell receptor beta chains originate from one sample sequenced in a study of beta chain features in type 1 diabetes (dated by TCRdb to about 2018). Library preparation employed the immunoSEQ multiplex PCR assay. The entire amount of isolated RNA was reverse transcribed using the High Capacity cDNA Reverse Transcription Kit, so the sequenced TCRB transcripts were expressed ones. Here the immuneACCESS table is served through TCRdb, limited to in-frame sequences with V and J called. Missing clones are a known gap in these copies; in checked studies unresolved V genes cover under half, and the rest lacks a known reason. Recorded for this sample are some 180,000 clones; about 13% of them occurred a single time. The ten biggest clones cover less than 0.7% of the sample. Sequenced: central memory CD4+ T cells from blood. These TCRs come from a woman younger than 30 in good health.

V gene TRBV7-2 combines with J gene TRBJ2-4, with D perhaps TRBD1 (5 bases). V was shortened by 5 bases and J by 3 bases, with 11 bases between the two germline ends. The germline gives CDR1 SGHTA, CDR2 FQGNSA. The CDR3 is 14 amino acids. CDR3 nucleotide sequence: TGTGCCAGCAGCGGGGCGCAGTTCAAAAACATTCAGTACTTC. This sequence encodes CASSGAQFKNIQYF.

The table lists this clone with a few counts. The rearrangement links TRBV4-2 to TRBJ2-1; TRBD2 agrees at 9 bases. CDR1 LGHNA and CDR2 YNFKEQ come from the germline V gene. The V segment lost 5 bases and the J segment 0 bases; nucleotides outside the gene matches: 8. This CDR3 region has 17 residues. CDR3 residues: CASSSRLAGISYNEQFF. CDR3 sequence (DNA): TGTGCCAGCAGCTCCCGTCTAGCGGGGATCTCCTACAATGAGCAGTTCTTC.

The chain links TRBV6-6 to TRBJ1-2; D is unclear. Trimming removed 7 bases from V and 3 bases from J, with 12 bases in between. The CDR3 spans 13 residues. Germline values: CDR1 MNHNY, CDR2 SVGAGI (reference sequence). The CDR3 reads CASISPQDYGYTF. The CDR3 DNA is TGTGCCAGCATTTCACCCCAGGACTATGGCTACACCTTC.

The chain recombines TRBV7-3 with TRBJ2-5, with D possibly TRBD1 on 5 matching bases. V shed 2 bases and J shed 2 bases, with 21 bases lying between them. The CDR3 has 18 residues. Germline V gene sequence: CDR1 SGHTA, CDR2 FQGTGA. This chain's CDR3 is CASSLSPQGSGQQETQYF. CDR3 nucleotide sequence: TGTGCCAGCAGCTTATCGCCTCAGGGTTCAGGGCAGCAAGAGACCCAGTACTTC. Variable domain in full (rest from reference TRBV7-3 and TRBJ2-5): GAGVSQTPSNKVTEKGKYVELRCDPISGHTALYWYRQSLGQGPEFLIYFQGTGAADDSGLPNDRFFAVRPEGSVSTLKIQRTERGDSAVYLCASSLSPQGSGQQETQYFGPGTRLLVL.

This clone was counted a few times. The V call is TRBV6-4, the J call TRBJ2-4, with D tentatively TRBD2 (6 bases). V was trimmed by 0 bases and J by 3 bases, leaving 6 bases between them. Germline assignment: CDR1 MRHNA and CDR2 SNTAGT. The CDR3 contains 14 residues. CDR3 bases: TGTGCCAGCAGTGACTCGGGGGGCAAAAACATTCAGTACTTC. Translated, it gives CASSDSGGKNIQYF.

This clone was counted only a few times. The V call is TRBV6-5, the J call TRBJ2-1; D is possibly TRBD2 (6 bases). There are 15 residues in the CDR3. Germline CDR1 MNHEY, CDR2 SVGAGI. The ends were cut back, 6 bases at V and 9 bases at J, with 21 bases in the middle. The CDR3 is CASSRDSNIGSEQFF. DNA for the CDR3: TGTGCCAGCAGCCGGGACTCCAACATAGGCAGTGAGCAGTTCTTC.

Only a few counts were recorded for this clone. The rearrangement uses TRBV9 and TRBJ1-4; D might be TRBD1 (5 bases). From germline, CDR1 is SGDLS and CDR2 YYNGEE. The CDR3 totals 15 residues. Trimming removed 4 bases at V and 4 bases at J, with 14 bases between. The CDR3 nucleotides read TGTGCCAGCAGCCCGACCCGACAGCTTAATGAAAAACTGTTTTTT. Protein product: CASSPTRQLNEKLFF.

This chain uses TRBV27 with TRBJ2-7, with a tentative D call TRBD2 (6 bases). The CDR3 runs to 14 residues. Germline-derived CDR1 and CDR2 are MNHEY and SMNVEV (reference sequence). Trimming stripped 5 bases from V and 5 bases from J, with 16 bases between. The DNA of the CDR3 is TGTGCCAGCAGTACCCCGCGGGGCCCGAACGAGCAGTACTTC. Translation gives CASSTPRGPNEQYF.

This clone has a handful of counts. This chain connects TRBV19 to TRBJ2-1; 8 bases map to TRBD2. Germline trimming cut 4 bases from V and 5 bases from J; bases unmatched to any gene: 10. The CDR3 contains 16 residues. In germline, CDR1 is LNHDA, CDR2 SQIVND (reference sequence). The CDR3 sequence: CASSRGREASNNEQFF. The CDR3 coding sequence is TGTGCCAGTAGTAGGGGGCGGGAGGCTTCGAACAATGAGCAGTTCTTC. Full variable domain (rest looked up from reference TRBV19 and TRBJ2-1): DGGITQSPKYLFRKEGQNVTLSCEQNLNHDAMYWYRQDPGQGLRLIYYSQIVNDFQKGDIAEGYSVSREKKESFPLTVTSAQKNPTAFYLCASSRGREASNNEQFFGPGTRLTVL.

This clone was seen more than once but under ten times. V usage is TRBV10-3 and J usage is TRBJ1-2; D not resolved. The CDR3 loop spans 13 amino acids. Germline lookup yields CDR1 ENHRY and CDR2 SYGVKD. Deletions cut 7 bases from V and 0 bases from J, with 9 bases between. The CDR3 here is CAIKEGANYGYTF. The CDR3 nucleotides are TGTGCCATCAAGGAGGGCGCTAACTATGGCTACACCTTC.

The table lists this clone with a few counts. The genes are TRBV28 and TRBJ2-1, with TRBD2 identical over 13 bases. In germline, CDR1 is MDHEN, CDR2 SYDVKM. V was pared by 7 bases and J by 1 base, with 10 bases of the junction left unmatched. The CDR3 is 18 amino acids. The CDR3 DNA reads as TGTGCCAGCATCTCAAGGACTAGCGGGAGAACGTCCTACAATGAGCAGTTCTTC. Encoded protein: CASISRTSGRTSYNEQFF.

The chain recombines TRBV7-8 with TRBJ2-1, with 11 bases that match TRBD2. The trim removed 1 base at V and 8 bases at J, leaving 10 bases unmatched. Germline CDR1 reads SGHVS; CDR2 reads FQNEAQ. The CDR3 sequence is 17 residues long. As DNA, the CDR3 is TGTGCCAGCAGCTTAGGCTCGACTAGCGGGAATTTCGATGAGCAGTTCTTC. This sequence encodes CASSLGSTSGNFDEQFF.

Only a few counts were recorded for this clone. The gene calls are TRBV7-2 and TRBJ2-1, with 9 bases matching TRBD2. Germline lookup yields CDR1 SGHTA and CDR2 FQGNSA. With 5 bases clipped from V and 7 bases from J, the junction kept 9 bases outside the gene matches. The CDR3 is 15 residues long. The CDR3 DNA sequence: TGTGCCAGCAGCCCTTCTAGCGGGACGGGGAATGAGCAGTTCTTC. Its protein product is CASSPSSGTGNEQFF.

In this sample, this clone turned up a few times. The V gene is TRBV28, the J gene TRBJ1-4; TRBD1 agrees at 10 bases. The CDR3 has 15 amino acids. Per germline, CDR1 MDHEN and CDR2 SYDVKM. With V trimmed by 4 bases and J by 7 bases, 6 bases remained unmatched. CDR3 sequence: CASSSSGTGVEKLFF. The DNA for the CDR3 is TGTGCCAGCAGTTCCTCCGGGACAGGGGTTGAAAAACTGTTTTTT.

This clone was observed a few times. The chain employs TRBV27 and TRBJ2-3; D is ambiguous. Trimming stripped 4 bases from V and 0 bases from J, with 8 bases between. This CDR3 has 14 residues. Germline values: CDR1 MNHEY, CDR2 SMNVEV (reference sequence). The CDR3 DNA follows: TGTGCCAGCAGTTCAGATTCTAGCACAGATACGCAGTATTTT. As protein: CASSSDSSTDTQYF.

CDR3 sequence reads: CASSLGQLVYGYTF. The CDR3 DNA sequence: TGTGCCAGCAGCTTAGGACAGCTTGTCTATGGCTACACCTTC. V is TRBV28 and J is TRBJ1-2; possibly TRBD1 for D (6 bases). CDR1 and CDR2 from the germline V gene are MDHEN and SYDVKM. The CDR3 runs to 14 residues. Trimming stripped 6 bases from V and 4 bases from J, with 15 bases between.

The chain carries TRBV4-3 and TRBJ2-6, with a tentative D call TRBD2 (6 bases). Germline values: CDR1 LGHNA, CDR2 YSLEER. Trimming cost V 0 bases and J 0 bases, with 12 bases left between them. This CDR3 region has 18 residues. The CDR3 protein is CASSQDPPGGSGANVLTF. The CDR3 DNA reads TGCGCCAGCAGCCAAGACCCGCCCGGGGGCTCTGGGGCCAACGTCCTGACTTTC.

The genes are TRBV15 and TRBJ2-1; D unresolved. The length of the CDR3 is 16 residues. V lost 0 bases, J lost 9 bases, and 18 bases lay in between. Germline loops: CDR1 LNHNV, CDR2 YYDKDF (reference sequence). CDR3 region: CATSRDKAASRREQFF. The CDR3 DNA follows: TGTGCCACCAGCAGAGATAAGGCGGCGAGTCGTCGTGAGCAGTTCTTC.

This clone was seen a few times. V gene TRBV2 combines with J gene TRBJ2-7, with D possibly being TRBD2 (5 bases). CDR3 length equals 11 residues. The germline V gene encodes CDR1 SNHLY and CDR2 FYNNEI. Trimming removed 4 bases at V and 9 bases at J, with 10 bases between. The CDR3 region is CASSVLSGQYF. CDR3 nucleotide sequence: TGTGCCAGCAGTGTTCTGAGCGGGCAGTACTTC.

The genes are TRBV5-4 and TRBJ2-4; weak D call: TRBD2 (6 bases). Trimming cost V 5 bases and J 9 bases, with 12 bases left between them. There are 12 residues in the CDR3. Germline V gene data show CDR1 as SGHNT and CDR2 as YYREEE (reference sequence). CDR3 amino acids: CASSQDGGIQYF. CDR3 sequence (DNA): TGTGCCAGCAGTCAGGACGGGGGCATTCAGTACTTC.

This rearrangement joins TRBV11-2 to TRBJ2-3, with a weak D call TRBD2 (5 bases). The CDR3 length is 18 residues. V gave up 7 bases and J gave up 0 bases, with 23 bases separating them. CDR1 and CDR2 from the germline V gene are SGHAT and FQNNGV. The CDR3 bases are TGTGCCAGCACCTTCGACCCCAAGCGGATCCGTAGCACAGATACGCAGTATTTT. It is translated as CASTFDPKRIRSTDTQYF.

V and J are TRBV10-3 and TRBJ2-7; 11 nucleotides align to TRBD1. The germline V gene has CDR1 ENHRY and CDR2 SYGVKD. J gave up 4 bases and V 6 bases, and 11 bases lay outside the gene matches. The CDR3 consists of 16 residues. The CDR3 region is CAISSSRDRGWYEQYF. The CDR3 DNA reads TGTGCCATCAGCAGCTCCCGGGACAGGGGGTGGTACGAGCAGTACTTC.

The chain couples TRBV7-8 to TRBJ2-7, with D perhaps matching TRBD2 (6 bases). Germline V lookup: CDR1 SGHVS, CDR2 FQNEAQ. The CDR3 contains 14 residues. The V and J ends lost 5 bases and 2 bases respectively, with 13 bases between them. CDR3 sequence: CASSPGRGPYEQYF. The DNA for the CDR3 is TGTGCCAGCAGCCCCGGGCGGGGTCCCTACGAGCAGTACTTC.

The rearrangement links TRBV19 to TRBJ2-7; 8 positions agree with TRBD2. Trimming took 5 bases from V and 3 from J; bases not matched to a gene: 9. Germline CDR1 and CDR2: LNHDA and SQIVND (reference sequence). This CDR3 has 15 residues. CDR3 nucleotide sequence: TGTGCCAGTAGTCCTCGGGGGGGAAACGGCTACGAGCAGTACTTC. Protein: CASSPRGGNGYEQYF.

This clone was counted between two and nine times. The V gene is TRBV28, the J gene TRBJ2-3; TRBD2 agrees at 7 bases. Germline-derived CDR1 and CDR2 are MDHEN and SYDVKM. This CDR3 is 16 amino acids long. J gave up 0 bases and V 5 bases, and 8 bases lay outside the gene matches. This chain's CDR3 is CASSTRTRTSTDTQYF. The DNA for the CDR3 is TGTGCCAGCAGTACTCGGACTAGGACTAGCACAGATACGCAGTATTTT.

The chain has TRBV28 and TRBJ2-7; 11 nucleotides match TRBD2. CDR1 is MDHEN, CDR2 SYDVKM, per germline. The ends lost 3 bases at V and 7 bases at J; junction bases unmatched: 11. The CDR3 extends over 16 amino acids. This chain's CDR3 is CASSLPLAGGPVEQYF. CDR3 nucleotides: TGTGCCAGCAGTTTGCCTTTAGCGGGAGGGCCCGTAGAGCAGTACTTC.

The chain employs TRBV28 and TRBJ2-7; D uncertain. Between the trimmed V and J ends, which lost 5 bases and 3 bases, there was a span of 5 bases. The germline V gene has CDR1 MDHEN and CDR2 SYDVKM. The CDR3 is made up of 11 amino acids. The CDR3 loop reads CASSIFYEQYF. CDR3 coding DNA: TGTGCCAGCAGTATCTTCTACGAGCAGTACTTC.